The following is a TCR beta chain sequence with its context. This entry is derived from a study of blood T cell repertoires in COVID-19. The table came from immunoSEQ multiplex PCR; TCRdb's copy has only in-frame clones and leaves some out. The profile shows 40,000 or so clones, roughly 80% of them singletons. The CDR3 is 15 amino acids. The germline V gene has CDR1 SGHVS and CDR2 FQNEAQ. After removal of 5 bases from V and 4 bases from J, the junction contained 10 bases not matched to a gene. The sequence came from a woman aged 70 to 79 with acute or convalescent COVID-19. Sequencing was performed on peripheral blood. The rearrangement uses TRBV7-8 and TRBJ2-7; 8 bases match TRBD1. CDR3 sequence reads: CASSRTGTGSYEQYF. In nucleotides, the CDR3 is TGTGCCAGCAGCCGTACAGGGACAGGCAGTTACGAGCAGTACTTC.